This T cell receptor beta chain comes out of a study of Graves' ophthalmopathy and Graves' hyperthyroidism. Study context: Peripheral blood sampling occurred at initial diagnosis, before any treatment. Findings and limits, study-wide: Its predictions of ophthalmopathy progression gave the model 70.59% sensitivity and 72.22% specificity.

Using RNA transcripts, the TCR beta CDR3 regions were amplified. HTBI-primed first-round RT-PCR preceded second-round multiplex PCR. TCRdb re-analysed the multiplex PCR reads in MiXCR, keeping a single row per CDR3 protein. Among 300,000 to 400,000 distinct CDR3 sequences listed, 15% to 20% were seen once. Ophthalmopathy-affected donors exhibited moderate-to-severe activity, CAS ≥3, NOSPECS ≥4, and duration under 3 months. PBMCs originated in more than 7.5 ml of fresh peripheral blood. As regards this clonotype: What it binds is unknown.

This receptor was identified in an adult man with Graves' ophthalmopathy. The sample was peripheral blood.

The CDR3 sequence: CASRPLIGRYEQYF. The CDR3 DNA reads TGTGCCAGCAGGCCTTTAATTGGTCGCTACGAGCAGTACTTC. This rearrangement joins TRBV27 to TRBJ2-7; D ambiguous. This CDR3 region has 14 residues. CDR1 and CDR2 from the germline V gene are MNHEY and SMNVEV (reference sequence). Trimming left V 6 bases short and J 3 bases short, with 15 bases between.